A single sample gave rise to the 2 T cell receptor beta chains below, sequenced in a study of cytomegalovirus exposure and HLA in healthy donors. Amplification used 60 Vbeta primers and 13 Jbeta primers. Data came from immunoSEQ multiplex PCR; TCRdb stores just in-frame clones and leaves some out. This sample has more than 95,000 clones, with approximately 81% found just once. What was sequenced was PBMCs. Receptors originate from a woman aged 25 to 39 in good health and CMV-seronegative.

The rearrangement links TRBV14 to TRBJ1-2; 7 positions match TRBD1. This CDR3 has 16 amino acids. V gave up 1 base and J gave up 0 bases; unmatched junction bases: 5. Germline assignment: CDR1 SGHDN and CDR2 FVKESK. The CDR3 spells CASSQVGTASNYGYTF. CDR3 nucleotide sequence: TGTGCCAGCAGCCAAGTCGGGACAGCCTCTAACTATGGCTACACCTTC.

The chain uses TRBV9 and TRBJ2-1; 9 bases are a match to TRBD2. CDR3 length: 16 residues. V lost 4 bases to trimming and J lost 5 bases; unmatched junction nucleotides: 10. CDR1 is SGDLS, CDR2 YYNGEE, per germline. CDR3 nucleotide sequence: TGTGCCAGCAGCTCAGAGACTAGCGGAACCCACAATGAGCAGTTCTTC. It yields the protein CASSSETSGTHNEQFF.